A single sample gave rise to the 12 T cell receptor beta chains below, sequenced in a study of cytomegalovirus exposure and HLA in healthy donors. The PCR used 60 Vbeta and 13 Jbeta primers. The protocol was immunoSEQ multiplex PCR, while the TCRdb copy is restricted to in-frame clones and leaves out a portion. This table has about 110,000 clones, roughly three quarters appearing once. The sequenced material came from PBMCs. Every receptor here comes from a woman aged 18 to 35 in good health and CMV-seropositive.

The genes are TRBV7-2 and TRBJ2-5, with 9 bases that match TRBD2. The germline V gene encodes CDR1 SGHTA and CDR2 FQGNSA. The CDR3 runs to 15 residues. Germline trimming cut 3 bases from V and 2 bases from J; bases unmatched to any gene: 4. The CDR3 reads CASSLGGREQETQYF. The CDR3 coding sequence is TGTGCCAGCAGCTTGGGCGGGAGGGAGCAAGAGACCCAGTACTTC.

As to this clone: In the same sample, other DNA sequences code for this CDR3. V and J are TRBV5-1 and TRBJ2-7; D not certain. Trimming removed 0 bases at V and 2 bases at J, with 6 bases between. The CDR3 spans 13 residues. CDR1 is SGHRS, CDR2 YFSETQ, per germline. The CDR3 bases are TGCGCCAGCAGCTTGGATCGGGCCTACGAGCAGTACTTC. Amino acid sequence: CASSLDRAYEQYF.

This clone was found once. The rearrangement links TRBV7-9 to TRBJ2-7, with 8 bases fitting TRBD1. The CDR3 loop spans 12 amino acids. J lost 5 bases, V lost 6 bases, and 3 bases had no gene match. CDR1 and CDR2 (germline): SEHNR, FQNEAQ (reference sequence). The CDR3 DNA follows: TGTGCCAGCAGGCCGGACAGGGACGAGCAGTACTTC. Translated: CASRPDRDEQYF. Using reference TRBV7-9 and TRBJ2-7 for the parts outside the CDR3, the full variable domain is DTGVSQNPRHKITKRGQNVTFRCDPISEHNRLYWYRQTLGQGPEFLTYFQNEAQLEKSRLLSDRFSAERPKGSFSTLEIQRTEQGDSAMYLCASRPDRDEQYFGPGTRLTVT.

In regard to this clone: The junction and the germline gene differ at one end; a read error may be behind it. The chain carries TRBV7-9 and TRBJ1-1; D uncertain. CDR1 and CDR2 (germline): SEHNR, FQNEAQ (reference sequence). The CDR3 spans 15 residues. CDR3: CSSSLGGFMSTEAFF. In DNA form, the CDR3 reads TGTTCCAGCAGCTTAGGAGGGTTCATGAGCACTGAAGCTTTCTTT.

As to this clone: One end of the junction fails to match germline, which may point to a read error. V gene TRBV7-9 combines with J gene TRBJ2-3, with TRBD2 matching over 9 bases. This CDR3 has 15 residues. From germline, CDR1 is SEHNR and CDR2 FQNEAQ (reference sequence). The CDR3 is CSSSLRLAATDTQYF. For the CDR3, the DNA is TGTTCCAGCAGCTTGCGACTAGCGGCCACAGATACGCAGTATTTT.

There are a few counts of this clone. This chain connects TRBV9 to TRBJ2-5; TRBD2 aligns across 8 bases. The last part of the DNA fits TRBJ2-7 better; the J call may be wrong. The germline V gene has CDR1 SGDLS and CDR2 YYNGEE. The CDR3 runs to 14 residues. CDR3: CASSGEREPYEQYF. CDR3 coding DNA: TGTGCCAGCAGCGGGGAGCGGGAGCCCTACGAGCAGTACTTC.

This chain joins TRBV5-6 and TRBJ1-5; D may be TRBD1 (5 bases). Germline V gives CDR1 SGHDT, CDR2 YYEEEE. With 1 base removed from V and 9 bases from J, the gap between germline ends came to 11 bases. This CDR3 is 13 amino acids long. The CDR3: CASSLRGFRPQHF. The CDR3 nucleotides read TGTGCCAGCAGCTTGCGGGGGTTTAGGCCCCAGCATTTT.

The gene calls are TRBV30 and TRBJ1-2; TRBD1 matches 8 bases. CDR1 and CDR2 (germline): GTSNPN, SVGIG (reference sequence). V lost 0 bases, J lost 8 bases, and 5 bases stayed unmatched. The CDR3 has 13 residues. The CDR3 nucleotides read TGTGCCTGGAGTGTACGGACAGGGAGCGGCTACACCTTC. Translated, it gives CAWSVRTGSGYTF.

This clone was seen a few times. The genes are TRBV15 and TRBJ2-5; 9 positions agree with TRBD1. The V and J ends lost 8 bases and 5 bases, in that order; junction bases with no gene match: 12. CDR3 length: 15 residues. The germline gives CDR1 LNHNV, CDR2 YYDKDF (reference sequence). This CDR3 reads CATQHPTGGRETQYF. CDR3 DNA sequence: TGTGCCACCCAGCACCCGACAGGGGGGAGGGAGACCCAGTACTTC.

V gene TRBV10-3 combines with J gene TRBJ2-6, with 9 nucleotides matching TRBD1. From germline, CDR1 is ENHRY and CDR2 SYGVKD. The CDR3 length is 18 residues. With 10 bases clipped from V and 2 bases from J, the junction kept 15 bases outside the gene matches. The DNA for the CDR3 is TGTGCCACCAGAACAGGGGGCCGAGGGATAACTGGGGCCAACGTCCTGACTTTC. It encodes CATRTGGRGITGANVLTF.

Concerning this clone itself: At one end the junction does not follow the germline gene, possibly because of a read error. The gene calls are TRBV10-3 and TRBJ2-2, with 10 positions matching TRBD1. The CDR3 contains 18 residues. Germline V gives CDR1 ENHRY, CDR2 SYGVKD. The CDR3 here is CASSEYGGQGSSTGELFF. CDR3 DNA sequence: TGTGCCAGCAGTGAGTATGGGGGACAGGGGTCGAGCACCGGGGAGCTGTTTTTT.

The chain employs TRBV5-1 and TRBJ2-7; 11 positions agree with TRBD2. CDR1 and CDR2 (germline): SGHRS, YFSETQ. This CDR3 spans 15 amino acids. Unmatched junction bases numbered 7, after V lost 4 bases and J lost 4 bases. This chain's CDR3 is CASSLTSGDLYEQYF. The DNA of the CDR3 is TGCGCCAGCAGCCTGACTAGCGGGGACTTGTACGAGCAGTACTTC.